This entry lists 5 T cell receptor beta chains sequenced from one sample in a study of regulatory T cells in long-lasting Graves disease. Time point described: persistent/refractory GD, antithyroid drugs over 5 years with positive TRAb. Making the TCR library involved RNA that had been extracted from PBMCs. The TCR beta library used iRepertoire HTBI primers with Arm-PCR amplification of CDR3. TCRdb passed the multiplex PCR reads through MiXCR, listing each CDR3 protein once. The table shows hundreds of thousands of distinct CDR3 sequences, with roughly 20% occurring only once. This sample comprised peripheral blood mononuclear cells (PBMCs), obtained when the disease was refractory, from a patient treated with antithyroid drugs. The receptors were sampled from a female donor with Graves disease.

V is TRBV20-1 and J is TRBJ2-5; D gene unclear. V was pared by 5 bases and J by 2 bases, with 6 bases between. Germline-derived CDR1 and CDR2 are DFQATT and SNEGSKA (reference sequence). The CDR3 sequence is 11 residues long. As DNA, the CDR3 is TGCAGTGCTCAAGTACAAGAGACCCAGTACTTC. Translation gives CSAQVQETQYF.

The chain carries TRBV16 and TRBJ1-3; tentatively, D is TRBD1 (6 bases). With 0 bases removed from V and 0 bases from J, the gap between germline ends came to 9 bases. This CDR3 spans 16 amino acids. CDR1 KGHSY and CDR2 FQNENV come from the germline V gene. The CDR3 coding sequence is TGTGCCAGCAGCCAATCGACAGGTCTCTCTGGAAACACCATATATTTT. Translating it yields CASSQSTGLSGNTIYF.

This clonotype turned up a few times. The genes are TRBV20-1 and TRBJ2-7; 7 bases are shared with TRBD2. V shed 7 bases, J shed 3 bases, and the junction held 9 bases outside the gene matches. The CDR3 totals 13 residues. Germline V gives CDR1 DFQATT, CDR2 SNEGSKA (reference sequence). The DNA of the CDR3 is TGCAGTGGGGCGAGCGGGGTAGGCTACGAGCAGTACTTC. This translates into CSGASGVGYEQYF.

The CDR3 here is CASTATTRGEKLFF. The CDR3 DNA reads TGTGCCAGCACCGCCACGACAAGGGGAGAAAAACTGTTTTTT. The chain combines TRBV3-1 with TRBJ1-4, with TRBD1 as a possible D gene (5 bases). V was pared by 7 bases and J by 8 bases, with 17 bases between. Germline V gene lookup returns CDR1 LGHDT and CDR2 YNNKEL (reference sequence). This CDR3 spans 14 amino acids. The full variable domain, its missing parts supplied by reference TRBV3-1 and TRBJ1-4, is DTAVSQTPKYLVTQMGNDKSIKCEQNLGHDTMYWYKQDSKKFLKIMFSYNNKELIINETVPNRFSPKSPDKAHLNLHINSLELGDSAVYFCASTATTRGEKLFFGSGTQLSVL.

This chain links TRBV12-5 with TRBJ1-3, with D unclear. CDR1 is LGHNT, CDR2 FRNRAP, per germline. This CDR3 has 14 residues. The ends were cut back, 4 bases at V and 0 bases at J, with 7 bases in the middle. CDR3 bases: TGTGCTAGTGGTTCGGGCCTCTCTGGAAACACCATATATTTT. It translates to CASGSGLSGNTIYF.